The entry below gives a single TCR beta chain sequence along with its context. The target antigen is unknown. TRB rearrangements were amplified by multiplex PCR with BIOMED2 TRB-A/B primers. Each CDR3 protein gets one entry after TCRdb re-called the multiplex PCR reads with MiXCR. The table shows 7,000 to 9,500 distinct CDR3 sequences, with about 25% occurring only once. Blood genomic DNA input for TRB amplification was about 240-550 ng. J was trimmed by 0 bases and V by 0 bases; bases with no gene match: 5. Germline CDR1 LGHNA, CDR2 YNFKEQ. The CDR3 loop spans 18 amino acids. The source of the sample is a study of T and B cells in COVID-19 patients. About the study: COVID-19 patients gave peripheral blood either during active infection or after recovery.

General observations from the study: Active COVID-19 showed highly clonal TRB repertoires; recovery showed diversity and richness above healthy donors. Few blood samples existed from mildly ill patients during symptoms or early in severe cases.

This TCR derives from a human donor who had recovered from COVID-19. The sample comprised blood. The V call is TRBV4-2, the J call TRBJ2-7, with 13 bases fitting TRBD2. The CDR3, as DNA: TGTGCCAGCAGCCAAGACTCGGGACTAGCGGGAAGCTCCTACGAGCAGTACTTC. Its protein product is CASSQDSGLAGSSYEQYF.